The 3 T cell receptor beta chains below were found in one sample sequenced in a study of T-cell reconstitution after alpha-beta-depleted transplantation in children. Unique molecular identifiers were incorporated when the TCRbeta library was constructed. TCRdb ran MiXCR on the PCR reads and lists one entry per CDR3 protein. The sample contains about 640,000 distinct CDR3 sequences, 15% to 20% of which appear only once. The source material was PBMCs from the stem cell graft donor, sampled from the stem cell graft. These receptors were collected from a human donor who donated a stem cell graft to a child with acute myeloid leukemia.

This clonotype was picked up many times. The rearrangement uses TRBV5-1 and TRBJ1-2; D is unresolved. V lost 2 bases to trimming and J lost 4 bases, with 9 bases between them. The CDR3 spans 13 residues. Germline V gene sequence: CDR1 SGHRS, CDR2 YFSETQ. The CDR3: CASSFTEVYGYTF. The CDR3, as DNA: TGCGCCAGCAGCTTTACGGAGGTCTATGGCTACACCTTC.

The V and J genes are TRBV11-2 and TRBJ2-1; D is ambiguous. Germline CDR1 SGHAT, CDR2 FQNNGV. The CDR3 extends over 12 amino acids. Trimming shortened V by 3 bases and J by 7 bases, and 7 bases separated the two germline ends. The CDR3 DNA is TGTGCCAGCAGCTTCTCCAGGAATGAGCAGTTCTTC. Residues: CASSFSRNEQFF.

This clonotype has ten or more counts. V is TRBV6-5 and J is TRBJ1-1; 11 bases agree with TRBD1. The germline gives CDR1 MNHEY, CDR2 SVGAGI. Unmatched junction bases numbered 4, after V lost 0 bases and J lost 10 bases. This CDR3 has 14 residues. The CDR3 nucleotides read TGTGCCAGCAGTTACTCAGGACAGGGGGCAGGAGCTTTCTTT. It yields the protein CASSYSGQGAGAFF.